This T cell receptor (beta chain) was captured in a study of T cells in Graves' hyperthyroidism and ophthalmopathy. This CDR3 spans 15 amino acids. V shed 5 bases and J shed 4 bases, with 17 bases lying between them. Germline CDR1 SGHTA, CDR2 FQGNSA. Amplified TCR beta CDR3 regions came from RNA transcripts. First-round RT-PCR with HTBI primers amplified the TCR CDR3 region. TCRdb redid the calling of the multiplex PCR reads with MiXCR, one entry per CDR3 protein. The sample lists under 750,000 distinct CDR3 sequences, approximately 19% occurring once. This clonotype was detected many times. The antigen remains unidentified. Notes on the study in general: A 13 V-J model separated ophthalmopathy from stable hyperthyroidism.

The chain has TRBV7-2 and TRBJ1-2; the D gene is possibly TRBD1 (5 bases). The sequence came from a woman aged 50 to 60 with Graves' hyperthyroidism that later progressed to Graves' ophthalmopathy. Sequencing input: blood. This chain's CDR3 is CASSPRGVLSYGYTF. CDR3 sequence (DNA): TGTGCCAGCAGCCCCCGGGGGGTACTAAGCTATGGCTACACCTTC.